This TCR beta chain was captured by sequencing in a study of cytomegalovirus exposure and HLA in healthy donors. Study-level information: From about 180 million T cells, an earlier analysis saw approximately 110 million unique TCR beta sequences. Genotyping showed roughly 86% of some 400 donors falling in the Caucasian-associated ancestry cluster.

The V and J ends lost 2 bases and 5 bases respectively, with 5 bases between them. The CDR3 contains 12 residues. Germline V CDR1 and CDR2: SGHTA, FQGTGA. PCR amplification relied on 60 Vbeta primers (plus 13 Jbeta primers). The data were produced by immunoSEQ multiplex PCR, yet TCRdb's version contains in-frame clones alone and is incomplete. Here the sample spans roughly 160,000 clones, roughly 67% being singletons. Whole-study findings and limits: The study designated 150 to 200 TCR beta chains cytomegalovirus-associated.

Regarding this clone: Its matching antigen is unknown.

This rearrangement joins TRBV7-3 to TRBJ2-3; D is unresolved. The clonotype originates from a woman younger than 30 in good health and CMV-seropositive. Input material: PBMCs. This chain's CDR3 is CASSLDLDTQYF. The CDR3 region has the DNA TGTGCCAGCAGCTTAGACTTAGATACGCAGTATTTT.